This TCR beta chain was sequenced in a study of regulatory T cells in long-lasting Graves disease. Time point: newly diagnosed GD, antithyroid drugs for less than 3 months. RNA from PBMCs was the source of the TCR library. Sequencing libraries for TCR beta were prepared with iRepertoire HTBI primers and Arm-PCR of CDR3 regions. TCRdb re-analysed the multiplex PCR reads in MiXCR, keeping a single row per CDR3 protein. The profile shows roughly 350,000 distinct CDR3 sequences, roughly 16% of them singletons. As to this clonotype: Antigen: not known. This clone may be a read error of a much larger clone one base away.

Study findings and constraints: The small sample size may have reduced accuracy. TRBV28 was favored in persistent disease, as were TRBJ1-2 and TRBJ2-5.

The CDR3 has 19 residues. Germline V gives CDR1 SGHRS, CDR2 YFSETQ. These data were also filed under a second study, of T cells in Graves' hyperthyroidism and ophthalmopathy. As that report states: Carried out on the TCR CDR3, a first-round RT-PCR used the HTBI primer set. Most clonotypes that expanded in the thyroid above 0.001 also showed up in blood.

Sequenced here: peripheral blood mononuclear cells (PBMCs), sampled at new diagnosis, from a patient treated with antithyroid drugs. The V gene is TRBV5-1, the J gene TRBJ2-3, with TRBD2 matching 14 bases. The receptor was derived from a woman aged 18-29 years with Graves disease. The CDR3 bases are TGTGCCAGCAGCCGAACGACGACTAGCGGGGGGGTCCCCCGCGGTACGCAGTATTTT. Amino acids: CASSRTTTSGGVPRGTQYF. The variable domain in full, with the rest retrieved from reference TRBV5-1 and TRBJ2-3, is KAGVTQTPRYLIKTRGQQVTLSCSPISGHRSVSWYQQTPGQGLQFLFEYFSETQRNKGNFPGRFSGRQFSNSRSEMNVSTLELGDSALYLCASSRTTTSGGVPRGTQYFGPGTRLTVL.